A selection of T cell receptor beta chains follows, all from one sample in a study of T cell repertoires in cytomegalovirus infection. A single record per CDR3 protein comes from TCRdb applying MiXCR to the reads. There are around 270,000 distinct CDR3 sequences in the sample; approximately 8.3% occur only once, and about 14% lies in the top ten. Sequences were obtained from PBMCs. These receptors all stem from a human donor in good health (CMV status not recorded). Some clones in this sample may be carry-over from other donors' samples. The CDR3 runs from the conserved cysteine through the conserved F or W. Each record gives: clone size, D gene, J gene, V gene, CDR3 protein, CDR3 DNA. D genes are given only for firm matches. Clone size, where shown, is once, few, many, or a class for clones that have expanded.

>few|TRBD2|TRBJ2-7|TRBV20-1
CSARETSGRSREQYF
TGCAGTGCTAGAGAGACTAGCGGGAGAAGTAGGGAGCAGTACTTC
>many|NA|TRBJ1-5|TRBV12-3/TRBV12-4
CASSFGGLSNQPQHF
TGTGCCAGCAGTTTCGGGGGACTAAGCAATCAGCCCCAGCATTTT
>few|NA|TRBJ1-2|TRBV5-1
CASSTRTANYGYTF
TGCGCCAGCAGCACCCGGACAGCTAACTATGGCTACACCTTC
>many|TRBD2|TRBJ2-1|TRBV4-1
CASSQGRELEQFF
TGCGCCAGCAGCCAGGGGAGGGAACTTGAGCAGTTCTTC
>few|NA|TRBJ2-7|TRBV20-1
CSAIELGISYEQYF
TGCAGTGCTATTGAACTTGGGATCTCCTACGAGCAGTACTTC
>many|NA|TRBJ1-1|TRBV19
CASSIASQNTEAFF
TGTGCCAGTAGTATAGCCTCCCAGAACACTGAAGCTTTCTTT
>many|NA|TRBJ1-1|TRBV7-2
CASSLEGPGSTEAFF
TGTGCCAGCAGCTTAGAAGGCCCCGGCAGCACTGAAGCTTTCTTT
>NA|TRBD1|TRBJ2-2|TRBV6-2/TRBV6-3
CASRQGRITGELFF
TGTGCCAGCAGACAGGGGCGAATCACCGGGGAGCTGTTTTTT
>many|NA|TRBJ1-5|TRBV7-2
CASSLRDKAQPQHF
TGTGCCAGCAGCTTAAGGGACAAAGCTCAGCCCCAGCATTTT
>few|NA|TRBJ1-3|TRBV28
CASSSARNTIYF
TGTGCCAGCAGTTCGGCCCGTAACACCATATATTTT
>many|NA|TRBJ2-4|TRBV7-2
CASSLVDSVAKNIQYF
TGTGCCAGCAGCTTAGTGGACAGCGTAGCCAAAAACATTCAGTACTTC
>many|NA|TRBJ2-5|TRBV7-7
CASSPTGEGETQYF
TGTGCCAGCAGCCCGACAGGGGAGGGAGAGACCCAGTACTTC
>many|NA|TRBJ1-2|TRBV7-2
CASSPDPGPNYGYTF
TGTGCCAGCAGCCCAGACCCGGGACCTAACTATGGCTACACCTTC
>many|TRBD1|TRBJ1-5|TRBV20-1
CSARDTRGLDQPQHF
TGCAGTGCTAGAGATACCAGGGGGCTGGATCAGCCCCAGCATTTT
>many|NA|TRBJ1-2|TRBV28
CASSVDRYGYTF
TGTGCCAGCAGTGTCGACAGGTATGGCTACACCTTC
>NA|NA|TRBJ1-2|TRBV20-1
CSARPQVTVYGYTF
TGCAGTGCTAGACCTCAGGTGACGGTCTATGGCTACACCTTC
>few|NA|TRBJ2-1|TRBV13
CASSPLGKSSYNEQFF
TGTGCCAGCAGCCCGTTGGGGAAAAGCTCCTACAATGAGCAGTTCTTC
>many|TRBD1|TRBJ1-3|TRBV7-8
CASSPRTGASSGNTIYF
TGTGCCAGCAGCCCCCGGACAGGGGCGAGCTCTGGAAACACCATATATTTT
>few|NA|TRBJ2-2|TRBV7-3
CASSLIIGAGELFF
TGTGCCAGCAGCTTAATAATAGGCGCCGGGGAGCTGTTTTTT
>many|NA|TRBJ2-6|TRBV7-2
CASRPSTVGPGANVLTF
TGTGCCAGCAGACCATCGACGGTGGGCCCTGGGGCCAACGTCCTGACTTTC